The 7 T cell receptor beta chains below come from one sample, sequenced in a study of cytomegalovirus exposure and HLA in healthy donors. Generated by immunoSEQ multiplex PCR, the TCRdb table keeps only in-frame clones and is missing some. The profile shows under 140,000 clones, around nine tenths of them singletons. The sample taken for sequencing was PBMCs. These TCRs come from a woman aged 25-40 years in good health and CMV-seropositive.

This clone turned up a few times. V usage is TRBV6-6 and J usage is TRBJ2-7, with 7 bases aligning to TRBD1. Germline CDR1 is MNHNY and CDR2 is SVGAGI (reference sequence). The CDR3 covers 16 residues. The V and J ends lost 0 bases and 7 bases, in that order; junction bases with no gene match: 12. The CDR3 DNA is TGTGCCAGCAGTTACTCGTACAGGGGATCCCGGGGAGAGCAGTACTTC. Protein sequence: CASSYSYRGSRGEQYF.

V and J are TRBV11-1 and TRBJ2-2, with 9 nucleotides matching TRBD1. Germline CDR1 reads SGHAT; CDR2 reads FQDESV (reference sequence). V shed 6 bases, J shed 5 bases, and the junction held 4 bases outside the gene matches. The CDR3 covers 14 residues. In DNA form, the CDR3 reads TGTGCCAGCAGTCTGACAGGGGGGACCGGGGAGCTGTTTTTT. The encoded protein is CASSLTGGTGELFF. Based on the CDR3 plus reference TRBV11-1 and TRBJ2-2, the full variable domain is EAEVAQSPRYKITEKSQAVAFWCDPISGHATLYWYRQILGQGPELLVQFQDESVVDDSQLPKDRFSAERLKGVDSTLKIQPAELGDSAMYLCASSLTGGTGELFFGEGSRLTVL.

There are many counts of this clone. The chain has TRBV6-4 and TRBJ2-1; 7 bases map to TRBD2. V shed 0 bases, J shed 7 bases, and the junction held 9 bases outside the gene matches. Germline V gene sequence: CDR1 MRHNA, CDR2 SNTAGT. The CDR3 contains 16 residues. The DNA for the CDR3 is TGTGCCAGCAGTGACTCGTTCACGGGAGGAAGGAATGAGCAGTTCTTC. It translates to CASSDSFTGGRNEQFF.

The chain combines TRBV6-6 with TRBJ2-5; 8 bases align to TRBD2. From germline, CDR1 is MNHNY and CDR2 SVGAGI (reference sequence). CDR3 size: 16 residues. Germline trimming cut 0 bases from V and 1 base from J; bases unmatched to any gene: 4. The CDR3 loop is CASSYSGGVSQETQYF. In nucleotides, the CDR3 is TGTGCCAGCAGTTACTCCGGGGGGGTTAGCCAAGAGACCCAGTACTTC.

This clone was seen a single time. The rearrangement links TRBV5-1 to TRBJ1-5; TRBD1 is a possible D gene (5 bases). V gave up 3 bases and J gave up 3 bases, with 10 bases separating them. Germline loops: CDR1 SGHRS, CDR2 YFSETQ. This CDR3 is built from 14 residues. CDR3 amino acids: CASSSGGANQPQHF. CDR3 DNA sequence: TGCGCCAGCAGCTCGGGCGGGGCCAATCAGCCCCAGCATTTT.

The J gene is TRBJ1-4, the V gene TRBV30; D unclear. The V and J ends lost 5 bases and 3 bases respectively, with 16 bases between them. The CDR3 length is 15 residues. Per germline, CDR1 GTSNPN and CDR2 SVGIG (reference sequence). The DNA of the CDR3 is TGTGCCTGGGGAGCAAAGGCGAAACCTAATGAAAAACTGTTTTTT. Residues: CAWGAKAKPNEKLFF. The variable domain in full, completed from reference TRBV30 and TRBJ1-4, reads SQTIHQWPATLVQPVGSPLSLECTVEGTSNPNLYWYRQAAGRGLQLLFYSVGIGQISSEVPQNLSASRPQDRQFILSSKKLLLSDSGFYLCAWGAKAKPNEKLFFGSGTQLSVL.

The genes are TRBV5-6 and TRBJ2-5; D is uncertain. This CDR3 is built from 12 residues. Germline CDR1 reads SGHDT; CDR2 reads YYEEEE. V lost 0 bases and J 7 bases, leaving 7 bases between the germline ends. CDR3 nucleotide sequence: TGTGCCAGCAGCTTGGCCGCCGGGACCCAGTACTTC. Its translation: CASSLAAGTQYF.